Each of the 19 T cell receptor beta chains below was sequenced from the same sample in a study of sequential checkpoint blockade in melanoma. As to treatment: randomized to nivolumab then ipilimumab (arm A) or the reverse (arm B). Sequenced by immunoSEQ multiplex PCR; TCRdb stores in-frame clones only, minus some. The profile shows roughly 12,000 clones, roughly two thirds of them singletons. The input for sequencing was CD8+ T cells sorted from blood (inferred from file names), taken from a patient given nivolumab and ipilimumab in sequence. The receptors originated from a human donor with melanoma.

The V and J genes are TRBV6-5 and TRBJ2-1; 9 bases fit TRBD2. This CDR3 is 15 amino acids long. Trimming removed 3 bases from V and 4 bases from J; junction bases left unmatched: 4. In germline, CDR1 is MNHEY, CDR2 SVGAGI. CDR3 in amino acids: CASSYFLAGYNEQFF. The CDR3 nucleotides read TGTGCCAGCAGTTATTTTCTAGCGGGGTACAATGAGCAGTTCTTC.

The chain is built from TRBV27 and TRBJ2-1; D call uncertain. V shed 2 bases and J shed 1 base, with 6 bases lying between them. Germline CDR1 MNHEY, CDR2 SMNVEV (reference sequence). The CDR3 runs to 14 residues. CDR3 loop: CASSLEESYNEQFF. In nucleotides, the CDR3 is TGTGCCAGCAGTTTAGAGGAGTCCTACAATGAGCAGTTCTTC.

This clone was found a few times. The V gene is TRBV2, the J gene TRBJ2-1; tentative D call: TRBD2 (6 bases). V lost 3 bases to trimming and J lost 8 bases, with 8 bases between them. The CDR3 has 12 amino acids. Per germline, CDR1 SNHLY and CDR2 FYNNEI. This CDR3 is CASSEWRDEQFF. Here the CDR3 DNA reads TGTGCCAGCAGTGAGTGGAGGGATGAGCAGTTCTTC.

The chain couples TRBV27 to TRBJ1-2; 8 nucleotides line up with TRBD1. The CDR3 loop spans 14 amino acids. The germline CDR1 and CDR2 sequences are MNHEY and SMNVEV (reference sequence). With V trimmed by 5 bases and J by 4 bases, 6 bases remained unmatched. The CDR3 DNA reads TGTGCCAGCAGTCTTAGGACAGGGAGCTATGGCTACACCTTC. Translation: CASSLRTGSYGYTF.

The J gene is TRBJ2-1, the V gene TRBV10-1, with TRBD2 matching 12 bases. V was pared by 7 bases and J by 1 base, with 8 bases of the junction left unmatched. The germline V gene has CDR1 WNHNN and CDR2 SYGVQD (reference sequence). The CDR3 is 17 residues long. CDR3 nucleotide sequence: TGCGCCAGCAATCCTAGCGGGAGGGCCATTTCCTACAATGAGCAGTTCTTC. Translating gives CASNPSGRAISYNEQFF.

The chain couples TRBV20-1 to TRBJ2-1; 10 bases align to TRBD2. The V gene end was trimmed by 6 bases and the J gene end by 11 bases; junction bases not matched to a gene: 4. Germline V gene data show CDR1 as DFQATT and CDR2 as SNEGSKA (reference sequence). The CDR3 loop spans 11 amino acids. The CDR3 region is CSALTSGQQFF. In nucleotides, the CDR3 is TGCAGTGCACTGACTAGCGGGCAGCAGTTCTTC.

The CDR3 DNA reads as TGTGCCAGCAGCGCGACTAGCGGGGGGGACTCCCGTGTCACCGGGGAGCTGTTTTTT. Its translation: CASSATSGGDSRVTGELFF. V usage is TRBV9 and J usage is TRBJ2-2, with TRBD2 identical over 14 bases. This CDR3 has 19 amino acids. V lost 3 bases to trimming and J lost 4 bases; unmatched junction nucleotides: 11. Per germline, CDR1 SGDLS and CDR2 YYNGEE.

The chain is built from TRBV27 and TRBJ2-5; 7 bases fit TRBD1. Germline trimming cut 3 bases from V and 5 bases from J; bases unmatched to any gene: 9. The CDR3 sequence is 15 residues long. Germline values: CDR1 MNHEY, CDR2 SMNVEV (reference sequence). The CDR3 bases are TGTGCCAGCAGTTTTGATGTGACAGGGCCCGAGACCCAGTACTTC. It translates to CASSFDVTGPETQYF.

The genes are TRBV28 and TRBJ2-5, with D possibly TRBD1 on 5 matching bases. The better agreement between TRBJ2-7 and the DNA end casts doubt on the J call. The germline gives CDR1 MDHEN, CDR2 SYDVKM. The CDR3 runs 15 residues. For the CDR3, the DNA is TGTGCCAGCACCGGATCCGTAGACAGTACCTACGAGCAGTACTTC. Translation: CASTGSVDSTYEQYF.

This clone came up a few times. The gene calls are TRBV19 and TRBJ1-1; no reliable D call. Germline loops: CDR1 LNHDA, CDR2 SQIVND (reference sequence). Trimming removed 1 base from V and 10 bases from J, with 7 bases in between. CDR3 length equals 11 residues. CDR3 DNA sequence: TGTGCCAGTAGTATAGGGAGTAGAGCTTTCTTT. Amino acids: CASSIGSRAFF.

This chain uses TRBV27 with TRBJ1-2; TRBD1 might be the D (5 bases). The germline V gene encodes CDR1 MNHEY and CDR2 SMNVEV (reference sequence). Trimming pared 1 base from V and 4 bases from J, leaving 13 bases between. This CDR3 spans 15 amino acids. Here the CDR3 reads CASSLLGGSSYGYTF. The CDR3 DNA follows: TGTGCCAGCAGTTTATTGGGGGGTTCCAGCTATGGCTACACCTTC.

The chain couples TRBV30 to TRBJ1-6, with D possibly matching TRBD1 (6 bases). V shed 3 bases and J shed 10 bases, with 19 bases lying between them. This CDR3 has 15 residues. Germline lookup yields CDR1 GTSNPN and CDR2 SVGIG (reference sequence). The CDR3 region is CAWSFRGGVKSPLHF. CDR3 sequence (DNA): TGTGCCTGGAGCTTTAGGGGGGGAGTCAAGTCACCCCTCCACTTT.

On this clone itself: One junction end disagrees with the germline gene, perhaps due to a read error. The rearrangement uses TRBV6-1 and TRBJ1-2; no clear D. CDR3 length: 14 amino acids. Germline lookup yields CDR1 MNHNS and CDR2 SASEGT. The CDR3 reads CAISESVPNYGYTF. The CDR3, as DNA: TGTGCCATCAGTGAATCGGTCCCTAACTATGGCTACACCTTC.

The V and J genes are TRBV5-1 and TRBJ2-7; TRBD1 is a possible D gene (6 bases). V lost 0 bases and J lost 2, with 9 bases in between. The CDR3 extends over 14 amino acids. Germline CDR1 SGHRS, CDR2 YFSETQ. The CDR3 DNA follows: TGCGCCAGCAGCTTGGGAACAGGGCCCTACGAGCAGTACTTC. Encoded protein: CASSLGTGPYEQYF. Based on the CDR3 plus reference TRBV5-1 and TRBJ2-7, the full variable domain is KAGVTQTPRYLIKTRGQQVTLSCSPISGHRSVSWYQQTPGQGLQFLFEYFSETQRNKGNFPGRFSGRQFSNSRSEMNVSTLELGDSALYLCASSLGTGPYEQYFGPGTRLTVT.

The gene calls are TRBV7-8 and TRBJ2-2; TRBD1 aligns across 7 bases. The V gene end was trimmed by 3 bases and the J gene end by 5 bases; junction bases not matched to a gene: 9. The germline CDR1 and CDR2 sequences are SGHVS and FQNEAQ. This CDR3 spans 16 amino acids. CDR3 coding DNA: TGTGCCAGCAGCTTGAAAAGGACAGGATTAACCGGGGAGCTGTTTTTT. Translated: CASSLKRTGLTGELFF.

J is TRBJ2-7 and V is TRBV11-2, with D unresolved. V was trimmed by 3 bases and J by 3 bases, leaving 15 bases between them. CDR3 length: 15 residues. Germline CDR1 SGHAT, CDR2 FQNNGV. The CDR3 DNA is TGTGCCAGCAGCTTCGCTCTCCCACCCGGCTACGAGCAGTACTTC. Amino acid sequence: CASSFALPPGYEQYF.

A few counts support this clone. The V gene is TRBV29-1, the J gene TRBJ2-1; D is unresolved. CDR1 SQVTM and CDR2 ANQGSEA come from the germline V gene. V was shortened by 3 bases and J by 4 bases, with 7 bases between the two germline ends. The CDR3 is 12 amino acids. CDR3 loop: CSVDRRYNEQFF. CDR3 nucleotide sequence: TGCAGCGTTGACAGGCGTTACAATGAGCAGTTCTTC.

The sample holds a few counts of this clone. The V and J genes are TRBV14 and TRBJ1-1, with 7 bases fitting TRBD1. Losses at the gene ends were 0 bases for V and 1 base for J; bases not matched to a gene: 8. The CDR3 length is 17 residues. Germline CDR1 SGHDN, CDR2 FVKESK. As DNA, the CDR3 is TGTGCCAGCAGCCAAGATATAGGACAGGCTTGGAACACTGAAGCTTTCTTT. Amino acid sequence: CASSQDIGQAWNTEAFF. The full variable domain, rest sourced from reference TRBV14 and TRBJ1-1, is EAGVTQFPSHSVIEKGQTVTLRCDPISGHDNLYWYRRVMGKEIKFLLHFVKESKQDESGMPNNRFLAERTGGTYSTLKVQPAELEDSGVYFCASSQDIGQAWNTEAFFGQGTRLTVV.

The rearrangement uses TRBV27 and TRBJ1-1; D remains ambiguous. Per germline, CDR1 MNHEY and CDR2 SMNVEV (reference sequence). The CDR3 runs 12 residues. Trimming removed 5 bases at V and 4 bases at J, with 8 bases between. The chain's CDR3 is CASSPPGTEAFF. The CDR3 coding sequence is TGTGCCAGCAGTCCTCCGGGCACTGAAGCTTTCTTT.